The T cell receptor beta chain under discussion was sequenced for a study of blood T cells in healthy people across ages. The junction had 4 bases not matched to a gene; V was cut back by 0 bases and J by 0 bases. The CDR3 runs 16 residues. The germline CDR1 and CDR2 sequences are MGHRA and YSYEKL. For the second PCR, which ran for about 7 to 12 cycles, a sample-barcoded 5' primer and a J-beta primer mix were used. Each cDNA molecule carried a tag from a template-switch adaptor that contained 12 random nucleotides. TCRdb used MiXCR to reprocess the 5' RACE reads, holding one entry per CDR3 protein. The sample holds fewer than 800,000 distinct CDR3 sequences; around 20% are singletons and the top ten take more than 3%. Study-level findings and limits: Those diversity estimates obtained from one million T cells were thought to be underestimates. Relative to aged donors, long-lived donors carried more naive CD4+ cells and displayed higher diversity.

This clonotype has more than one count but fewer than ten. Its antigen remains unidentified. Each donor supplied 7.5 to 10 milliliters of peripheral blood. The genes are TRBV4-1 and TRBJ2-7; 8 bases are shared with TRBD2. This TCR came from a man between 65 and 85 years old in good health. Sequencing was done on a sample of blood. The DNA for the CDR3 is TGCGCCAGCAGCCAAGATCAAGCGGGAGCCTCCTACGAGCAGTACTTC. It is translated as CASSQDQAGASYEQYF.